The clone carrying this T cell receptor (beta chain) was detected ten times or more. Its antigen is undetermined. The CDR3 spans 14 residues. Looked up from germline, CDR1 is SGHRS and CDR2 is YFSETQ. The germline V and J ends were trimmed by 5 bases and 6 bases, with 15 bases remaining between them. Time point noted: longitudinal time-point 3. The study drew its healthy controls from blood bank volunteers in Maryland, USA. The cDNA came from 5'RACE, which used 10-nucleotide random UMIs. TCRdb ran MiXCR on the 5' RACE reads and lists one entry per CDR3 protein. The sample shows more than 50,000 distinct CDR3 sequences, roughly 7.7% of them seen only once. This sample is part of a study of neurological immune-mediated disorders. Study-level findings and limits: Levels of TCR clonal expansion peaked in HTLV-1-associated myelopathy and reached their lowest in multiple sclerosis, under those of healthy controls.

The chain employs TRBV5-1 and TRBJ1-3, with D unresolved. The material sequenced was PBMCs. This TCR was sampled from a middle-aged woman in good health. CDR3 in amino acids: CASRDESAENTIYF. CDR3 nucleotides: TGCGCCAGCAGGGACGAGAGTGCCGAAAACACCATATATTTT.